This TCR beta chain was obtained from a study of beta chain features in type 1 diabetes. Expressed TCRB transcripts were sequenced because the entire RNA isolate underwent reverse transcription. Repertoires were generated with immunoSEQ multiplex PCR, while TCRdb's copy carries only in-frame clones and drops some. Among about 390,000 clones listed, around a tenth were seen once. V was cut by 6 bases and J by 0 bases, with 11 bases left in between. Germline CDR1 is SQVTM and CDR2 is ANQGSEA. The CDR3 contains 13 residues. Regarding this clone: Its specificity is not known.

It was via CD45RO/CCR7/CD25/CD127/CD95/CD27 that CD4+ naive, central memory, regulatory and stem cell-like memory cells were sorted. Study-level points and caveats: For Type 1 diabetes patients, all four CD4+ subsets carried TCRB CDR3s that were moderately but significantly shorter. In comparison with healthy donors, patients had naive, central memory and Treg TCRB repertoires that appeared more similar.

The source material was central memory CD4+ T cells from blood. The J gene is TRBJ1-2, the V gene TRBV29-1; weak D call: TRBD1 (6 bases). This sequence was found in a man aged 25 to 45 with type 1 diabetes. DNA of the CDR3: TGCAGCGTAGGACAGCCTTCTAACTATGGCTACACCTTC. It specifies CSVGQPSNYGYTF.